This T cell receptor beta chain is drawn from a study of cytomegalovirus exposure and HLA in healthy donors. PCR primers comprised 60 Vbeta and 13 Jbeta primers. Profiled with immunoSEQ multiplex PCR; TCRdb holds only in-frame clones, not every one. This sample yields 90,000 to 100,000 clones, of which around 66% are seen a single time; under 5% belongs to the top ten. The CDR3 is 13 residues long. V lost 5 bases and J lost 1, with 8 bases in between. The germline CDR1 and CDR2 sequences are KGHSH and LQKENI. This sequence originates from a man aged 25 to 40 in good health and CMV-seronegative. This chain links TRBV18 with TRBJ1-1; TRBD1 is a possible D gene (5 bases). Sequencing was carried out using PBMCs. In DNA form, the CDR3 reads TGTGCCAGCTCATCCGACAGGAACACTGAAGCTTTCTTT. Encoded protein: CASSSDRNTEAFF. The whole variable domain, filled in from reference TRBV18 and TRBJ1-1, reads NAGVMQNPRHLVRRRGQEARLRCSPMKGHSHVYWYRQLPEEGLKFMVYLQKENIIDESGMPKERFSAEFPKEGPSILRIQQVVRGDSAAYFCASSSDRNTEAFFGQGTRLTVV.